The following is a TCR beta chain sequence with its context. Only in-frame clones appear in the TCRdb table, and some are missing; sequencing was by immunoSEQ multiplex PCR. The sample shows nearly 200,000 clones, about nine tenths of them seen only once. This entry comes from a study of control samples from healthy donors and cancer patients. Germline CDR1 and CDR2: SGHRS and YFSETQ. The CDR3 is made up of 15 amino acids. Trimming cost V 0 bases and J 6 bases; bases outside gene matches: 4. This chain uses TRBV5-1 with TRBJ2-1; the match to TRBD1 covers 9 bases. The TCR was taken from a man aged 25 to 45 in good health. Sequencing was carried out using blood. The DNA for the CDR3 is TGCGCCAGCAGCTTGGTACAGGGGGCAGGCAATGAGCAGTTCTTC. It is translated as CASSLVQGAGNEQFF.